This TCR beta chain originates from a study of blood T cell repertoires in COVID-19. Study-level information: Researchers got acute and convalescent COVID-19 samples from the United States, Italy and Spain.

The cohort comprised adults aged roughly 18 to 90 years residing in some 24 US areas. In assigning cohorts, the study relied on participant-reported clinical history. V dropped 1 base and J dropped 1 base, with 5 bases sitting between them. The germline V gene has CDR1 SGHTA and CDR2 FQGNSA. CDR3 size: 13 residues. TCRdb's table, derived via immunoSEQ multiplex PCR, lists solely in-frame clones and lacks some. The data contain about 400,000 clones, roughly 90% of them singletons. The sequence was obtained from a woman between 25 and 40 years old who had recovered from COVID-19. Sequenced material: PBMCs or T cells enriched from blood (not recorded which). The chain is built from TRBV7-2 and TRBJ2-7; D ambiguous. In nucleotides, the CDR3 is TGTGCCAGCAGCTTAGGACTGTCCTACGAGCAGTACTTC. It yields the protein CASSLGLSYEQYF.